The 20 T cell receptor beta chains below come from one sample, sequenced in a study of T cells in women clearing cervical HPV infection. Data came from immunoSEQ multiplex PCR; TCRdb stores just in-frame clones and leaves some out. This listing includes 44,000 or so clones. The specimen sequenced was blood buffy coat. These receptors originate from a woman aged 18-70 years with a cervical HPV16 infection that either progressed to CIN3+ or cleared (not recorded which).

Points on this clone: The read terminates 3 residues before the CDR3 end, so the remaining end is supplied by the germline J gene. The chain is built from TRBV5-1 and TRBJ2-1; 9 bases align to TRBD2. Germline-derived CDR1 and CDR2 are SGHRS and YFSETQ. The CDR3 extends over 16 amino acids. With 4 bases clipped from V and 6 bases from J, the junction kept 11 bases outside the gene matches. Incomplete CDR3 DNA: TGCGCCAGCAGCGCTAGAGCGGGGGGCGGGGGCAATGAG. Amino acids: CASSARAGGGGNE. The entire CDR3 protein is CASSARAGGGGNEQFF.

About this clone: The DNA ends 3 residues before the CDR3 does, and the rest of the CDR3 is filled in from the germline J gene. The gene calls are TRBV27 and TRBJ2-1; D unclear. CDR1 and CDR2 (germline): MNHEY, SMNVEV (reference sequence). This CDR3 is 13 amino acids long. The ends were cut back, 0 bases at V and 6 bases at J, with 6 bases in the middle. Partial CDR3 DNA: TGTGCCAGCAGTTTATCTTCCCGCAATGAG. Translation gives CASSLSSRNE. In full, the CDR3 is CASSLSSRNEQFF.

The CDR3 bases that were read are TGTGCCATCAGTGGTAACAGGGGGGAGACC. It specifies CAISGNRGET. The CDR3 as a whole reads CAISGNRGETQYF. The V and J genes are TRBV10-3 and TRBJ2-5, with 8 bases matching TRBD1. The read gets to within 3 residues of the CDR3 end, and the germline J gene fills in the rest. Germline CDR1 ENHRY, CDR2 SYGVKD. This CDR3 comprises 13 residues. The V segment lost 4 bases and the J segment 5 bases; nucleotides outside the gene matches: 3.

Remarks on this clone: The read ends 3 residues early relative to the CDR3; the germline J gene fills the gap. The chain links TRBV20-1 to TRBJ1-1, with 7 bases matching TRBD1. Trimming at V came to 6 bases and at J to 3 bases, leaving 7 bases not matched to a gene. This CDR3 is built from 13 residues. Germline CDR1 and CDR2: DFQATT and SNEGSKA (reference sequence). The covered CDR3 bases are TGCAGTGCATACGACAGGGTTGACACTGAA. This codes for CSAYDRVDTE. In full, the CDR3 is CSAYDRVDTEAFF.

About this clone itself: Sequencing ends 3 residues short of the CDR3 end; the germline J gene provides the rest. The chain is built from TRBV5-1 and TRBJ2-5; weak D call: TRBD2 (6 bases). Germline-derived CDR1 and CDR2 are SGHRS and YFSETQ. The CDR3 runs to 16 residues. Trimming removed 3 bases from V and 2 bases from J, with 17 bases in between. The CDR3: CASSSQIAGGQETQYF. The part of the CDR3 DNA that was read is TGCGCCAGCAGCTCCCAGATTGCCGGGGGACAAGAGACC.

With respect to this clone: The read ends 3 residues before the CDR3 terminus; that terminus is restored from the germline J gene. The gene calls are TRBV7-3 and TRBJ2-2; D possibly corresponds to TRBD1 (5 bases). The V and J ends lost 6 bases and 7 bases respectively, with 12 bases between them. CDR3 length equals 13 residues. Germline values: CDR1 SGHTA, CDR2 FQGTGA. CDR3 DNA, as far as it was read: TGTGCCAGCAGTGTATGGGGCGACGGGGAG. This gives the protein CASSVWGDGE. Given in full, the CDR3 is CASSVWGDGELFF. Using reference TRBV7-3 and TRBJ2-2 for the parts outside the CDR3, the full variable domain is GAGVSQTPSNKVTEKGKYVELRCDPISGHTALYWYRQSLGQGPEFLIYFQGTGAADDSGLPNDRFFAVRPEGSVSTLKIQRTERGDSAVYLCASSVWGDGELFFGEGSRLTVL.

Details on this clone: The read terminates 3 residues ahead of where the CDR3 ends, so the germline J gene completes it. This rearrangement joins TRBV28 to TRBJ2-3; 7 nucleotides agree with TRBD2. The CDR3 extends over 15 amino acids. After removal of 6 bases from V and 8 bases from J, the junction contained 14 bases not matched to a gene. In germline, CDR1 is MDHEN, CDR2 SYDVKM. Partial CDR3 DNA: TGTGCCAGCAGGCCAGCGGGGTCTCTTTGGGCTACG. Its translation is CASRPAGSLWAT. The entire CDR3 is CASRPAGSLWATQYF.

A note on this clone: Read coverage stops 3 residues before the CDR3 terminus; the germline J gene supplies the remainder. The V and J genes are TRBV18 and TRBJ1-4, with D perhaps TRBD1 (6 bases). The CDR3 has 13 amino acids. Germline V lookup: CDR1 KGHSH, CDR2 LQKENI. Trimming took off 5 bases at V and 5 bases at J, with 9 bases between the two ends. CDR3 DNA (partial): TGTGCCAGCTCAACAGGGTGGAATGAAAAA. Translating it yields CASSTGWNEK. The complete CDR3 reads CASSTGWNEKLFF.

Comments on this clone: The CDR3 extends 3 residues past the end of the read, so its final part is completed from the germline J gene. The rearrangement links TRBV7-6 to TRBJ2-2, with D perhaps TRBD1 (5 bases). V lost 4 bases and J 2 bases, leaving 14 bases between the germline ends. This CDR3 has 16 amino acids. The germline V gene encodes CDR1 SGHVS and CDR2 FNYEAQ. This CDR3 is CASSYRQSPNTGELFF. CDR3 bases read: TGTGCCAGCAGCTACCGACAGAGCCCCAACACCGGGGAG.

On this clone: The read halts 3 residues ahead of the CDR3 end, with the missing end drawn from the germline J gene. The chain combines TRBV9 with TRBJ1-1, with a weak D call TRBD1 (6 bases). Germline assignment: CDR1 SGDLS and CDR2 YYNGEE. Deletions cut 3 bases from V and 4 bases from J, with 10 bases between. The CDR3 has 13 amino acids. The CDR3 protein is CASSEQGVTEAFF. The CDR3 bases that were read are TGTGCCAGCAGCGAACAGGGTGTCACTGAA.

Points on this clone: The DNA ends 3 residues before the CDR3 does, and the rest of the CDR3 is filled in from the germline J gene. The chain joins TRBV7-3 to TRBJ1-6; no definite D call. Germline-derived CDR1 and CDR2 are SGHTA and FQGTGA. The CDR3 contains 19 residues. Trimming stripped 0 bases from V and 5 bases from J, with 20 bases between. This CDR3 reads CASSLTFGGGPINNSPLHF. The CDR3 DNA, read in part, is TGTGCCAGCAGCTTAACGTTCGGTGGCGGCCCTATTAATAATTCACCC.

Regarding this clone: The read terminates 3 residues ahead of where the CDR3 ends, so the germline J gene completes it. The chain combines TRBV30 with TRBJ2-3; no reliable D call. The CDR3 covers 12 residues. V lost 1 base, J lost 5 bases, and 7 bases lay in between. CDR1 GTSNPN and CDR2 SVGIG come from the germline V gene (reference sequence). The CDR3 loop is CAWSGLRDTQYF. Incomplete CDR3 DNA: TGTGCCTGGAGTGGCCTCAGAGATACG.

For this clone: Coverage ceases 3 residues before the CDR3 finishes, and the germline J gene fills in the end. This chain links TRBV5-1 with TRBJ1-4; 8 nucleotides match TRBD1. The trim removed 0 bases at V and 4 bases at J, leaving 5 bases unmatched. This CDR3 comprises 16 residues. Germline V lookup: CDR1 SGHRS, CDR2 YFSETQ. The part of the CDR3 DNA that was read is TGCGCCAGCAGCTTGGGGACAGGGTCCCTTAATGAAAAA. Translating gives CASSLGTGSLNEK. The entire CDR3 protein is CASSLGTGSLNEKLFF.

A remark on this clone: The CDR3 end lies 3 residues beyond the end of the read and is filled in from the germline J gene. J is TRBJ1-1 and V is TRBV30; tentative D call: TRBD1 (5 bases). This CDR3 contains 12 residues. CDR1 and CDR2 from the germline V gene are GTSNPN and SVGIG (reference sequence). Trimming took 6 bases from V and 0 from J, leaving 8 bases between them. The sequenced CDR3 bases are TGTGCCTGCGGACACCTGAACACTGAA. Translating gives CACGHLNTE. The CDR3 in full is CACGHLNTEAFF.

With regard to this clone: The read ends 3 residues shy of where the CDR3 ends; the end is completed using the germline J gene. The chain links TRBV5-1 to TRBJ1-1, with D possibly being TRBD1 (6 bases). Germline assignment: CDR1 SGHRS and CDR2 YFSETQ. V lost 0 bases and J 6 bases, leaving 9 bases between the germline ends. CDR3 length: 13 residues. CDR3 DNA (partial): TGCGCCAGCAGCTTGGCGTCAGGGGCTGAA. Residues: CASSLASGAE. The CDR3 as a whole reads CASSLASGAEAFF.

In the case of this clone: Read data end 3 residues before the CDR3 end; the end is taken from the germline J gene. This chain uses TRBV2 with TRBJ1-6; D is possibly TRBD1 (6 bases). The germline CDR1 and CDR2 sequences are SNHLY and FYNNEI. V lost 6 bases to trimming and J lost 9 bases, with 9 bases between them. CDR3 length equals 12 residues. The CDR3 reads CASRQGASPLHF. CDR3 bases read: TGTGCCAGCAGACAGGGAGCTTCACCC. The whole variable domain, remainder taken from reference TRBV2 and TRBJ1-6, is EPEVTQTPSHQVTQMGQEVILRCVPISNHLYFYWYRQILGQKVEFLVSFYNNEISEKSEIFDDQFSVERPDGSNFTLKIRSTKLEDSAMYFCASRQGASPLHFGNGTRLTVT.

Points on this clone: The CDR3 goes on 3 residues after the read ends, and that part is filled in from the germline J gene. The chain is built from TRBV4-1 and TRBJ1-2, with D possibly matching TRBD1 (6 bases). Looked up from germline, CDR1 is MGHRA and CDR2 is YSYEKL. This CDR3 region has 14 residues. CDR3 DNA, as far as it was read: TGCGCCAGCAGCCAAGTGGCAGGGGTAAGCGGC. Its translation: CASSQVAGVSG. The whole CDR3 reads CASSQVAGVSGYTF.

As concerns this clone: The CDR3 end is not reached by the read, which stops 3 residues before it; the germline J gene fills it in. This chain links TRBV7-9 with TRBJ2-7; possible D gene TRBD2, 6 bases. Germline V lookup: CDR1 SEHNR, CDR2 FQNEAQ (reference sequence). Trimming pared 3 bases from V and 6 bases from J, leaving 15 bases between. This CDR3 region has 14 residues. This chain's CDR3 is CASSFTTQGGEQYF. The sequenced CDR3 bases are TGTGCCAGCAGCTTTACAACTCAGGGAGGCGAG.

CDR3 bases read: TGTGCCAGCAGGACAGCGGGGGGGATCACAGATACG. Residues: CASRTAGGITDT. The entire CDR3 protein is CASRTAGGITDTQYF. J is TRBJ2-3 and V is TRBV2, with 10 bases identical to TRBD2. The CDR3 goes on 3 residues after the read ends, and that part is filled in from the germline J gene. CDR1 SNHLY and CDR2 FYNNEI come from the germline V gene. J was trimmed by 2 bases and V by 6 bases; bases with no gene match: 5. This CDR3 comprises 15 residues. Looking up the rest from reference TRBV2 and TRBJ2-3 gives the full variable domain: EPEVTQTPSHQVTQMGQEVILRCVPISNHLYFYWYRQILGQKVEFLVSFYNNEISEKSEIFDDQFSVERPDGSNFTLKIRSTKLEDSAMYFCASRTAGGITDTQYFGPGTRLTVL.

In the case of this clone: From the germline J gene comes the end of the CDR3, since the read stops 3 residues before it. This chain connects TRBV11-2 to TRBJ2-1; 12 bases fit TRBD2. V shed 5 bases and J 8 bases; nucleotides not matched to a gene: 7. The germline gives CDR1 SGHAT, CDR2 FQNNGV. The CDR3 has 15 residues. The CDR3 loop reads CASSPTSGGIYEQFF. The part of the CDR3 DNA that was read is TGTGCCAGCAGCCCCACTAGCGGGGGGATCTATGAG.